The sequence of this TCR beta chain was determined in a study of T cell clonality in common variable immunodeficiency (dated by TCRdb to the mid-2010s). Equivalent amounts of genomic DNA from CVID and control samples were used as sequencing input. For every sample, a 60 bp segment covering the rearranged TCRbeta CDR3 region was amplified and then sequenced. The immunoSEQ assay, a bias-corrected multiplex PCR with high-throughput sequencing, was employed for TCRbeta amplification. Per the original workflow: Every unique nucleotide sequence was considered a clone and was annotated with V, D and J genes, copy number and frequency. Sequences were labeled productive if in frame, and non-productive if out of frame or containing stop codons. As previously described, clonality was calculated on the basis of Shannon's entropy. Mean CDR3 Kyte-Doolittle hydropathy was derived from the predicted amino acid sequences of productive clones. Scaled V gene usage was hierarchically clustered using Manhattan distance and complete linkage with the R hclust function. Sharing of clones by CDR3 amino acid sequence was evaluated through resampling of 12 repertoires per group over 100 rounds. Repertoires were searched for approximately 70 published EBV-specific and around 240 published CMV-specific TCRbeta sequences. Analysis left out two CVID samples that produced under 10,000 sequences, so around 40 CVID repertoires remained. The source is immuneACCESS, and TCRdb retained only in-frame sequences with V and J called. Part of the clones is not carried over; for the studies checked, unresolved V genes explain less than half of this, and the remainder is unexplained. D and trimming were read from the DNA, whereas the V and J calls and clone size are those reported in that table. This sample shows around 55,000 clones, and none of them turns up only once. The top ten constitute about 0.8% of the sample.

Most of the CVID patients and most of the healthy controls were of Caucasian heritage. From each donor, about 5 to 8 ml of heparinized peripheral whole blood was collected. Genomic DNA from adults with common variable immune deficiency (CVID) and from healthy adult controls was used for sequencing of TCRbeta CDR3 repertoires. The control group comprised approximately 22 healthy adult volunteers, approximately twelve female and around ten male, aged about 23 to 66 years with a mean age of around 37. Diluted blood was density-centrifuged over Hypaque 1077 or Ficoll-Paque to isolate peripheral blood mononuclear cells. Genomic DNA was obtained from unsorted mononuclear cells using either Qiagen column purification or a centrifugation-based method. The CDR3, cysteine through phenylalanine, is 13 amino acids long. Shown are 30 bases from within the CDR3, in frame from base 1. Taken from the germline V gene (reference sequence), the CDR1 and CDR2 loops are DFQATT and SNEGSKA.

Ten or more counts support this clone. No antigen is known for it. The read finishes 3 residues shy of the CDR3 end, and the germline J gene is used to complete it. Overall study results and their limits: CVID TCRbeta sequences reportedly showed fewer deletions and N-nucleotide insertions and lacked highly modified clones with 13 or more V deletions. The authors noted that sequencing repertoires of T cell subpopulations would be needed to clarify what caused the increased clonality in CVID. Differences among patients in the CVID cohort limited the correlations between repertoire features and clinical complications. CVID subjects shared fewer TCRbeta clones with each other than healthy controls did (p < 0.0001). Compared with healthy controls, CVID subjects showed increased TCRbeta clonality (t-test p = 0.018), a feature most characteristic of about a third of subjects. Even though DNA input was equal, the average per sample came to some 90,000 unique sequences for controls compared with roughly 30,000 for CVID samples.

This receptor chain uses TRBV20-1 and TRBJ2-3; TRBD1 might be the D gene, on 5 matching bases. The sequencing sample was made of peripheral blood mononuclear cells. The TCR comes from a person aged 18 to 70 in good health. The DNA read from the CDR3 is TGCAGTGCCCCCGAGGCAGGGCAAGAGACG. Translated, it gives CSAPEAGQET. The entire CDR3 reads CSAPEAGQETQYF.